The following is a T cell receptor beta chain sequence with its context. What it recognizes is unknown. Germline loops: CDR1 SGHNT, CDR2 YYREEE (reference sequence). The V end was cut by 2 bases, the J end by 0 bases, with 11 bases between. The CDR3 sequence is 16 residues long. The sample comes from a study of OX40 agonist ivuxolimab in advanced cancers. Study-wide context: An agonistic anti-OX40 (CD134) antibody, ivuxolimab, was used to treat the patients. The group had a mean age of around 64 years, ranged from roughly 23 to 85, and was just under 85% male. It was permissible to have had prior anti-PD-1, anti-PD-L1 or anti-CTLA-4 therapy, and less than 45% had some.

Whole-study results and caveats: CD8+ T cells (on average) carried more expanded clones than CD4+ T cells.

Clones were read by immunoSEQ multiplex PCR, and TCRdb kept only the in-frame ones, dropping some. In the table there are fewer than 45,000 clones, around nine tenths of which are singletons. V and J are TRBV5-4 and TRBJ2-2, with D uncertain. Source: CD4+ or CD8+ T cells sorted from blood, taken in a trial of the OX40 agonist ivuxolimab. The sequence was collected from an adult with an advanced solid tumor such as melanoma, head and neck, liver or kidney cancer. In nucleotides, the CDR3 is TGTGCCAGCAGCTTCCGGCAGGTCACGAACACCGGGGAGCTGTTTTTT. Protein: CASSFRQVTNTGELFF.